Following are 18 T cell receptor beta chains from one sample sequenced in a study of T cell repertoires in cytomegalovirus infection. TCRdb used MiXCR to reprocess the reads, holding one entry per CDR3 protein. The sample consists of about 740,000 distinct CDR3 sequences, roughly 35% of them appearing once. Sample: PBMCs. The receptors here all came from a human donor in good health (CMV status not recorded). Some clones in this sample may be carry-over from other donors' samples.

Regarding this clonotype: Germline and junction disagree at one end, which may indicate a read error. The V gene is TRBV12-3 or TRBV12-4, the J gene TRBJ1-4; TRBD1 aligns across 7 bases. This CDR3 has 17 amino acids. CDR3 protein: CASSLLMVGQLRETLFF. The CDR3 DNA reads as TGTGCCAGCAGCCTTCTTATGGTGGGACAGCTTCGTGAAACACTGTTTTTT.

Many counts were recorded for this clonotype. The chain links TRBV7-2 to TRBJ2-7, with D tentatively TRBD1 (6 bases). CDR3 length: 17 residues. From germline, CDR1 is SGHTA and CDR2 FQGNSA. V was cut by 0 bases and J by 2 bases, with 17 bases left in between. The CDR3 coding sequence is TGTGCCAGCAGCTTAGCCCCACCGGGACATTCCACCTACGAGCAGTACTTC. Residues: CASSLAPPGHSTYEQYF.

V and J are TRBV29-1 and TRBJ1-2, with 8 positions matching TRBD1. The V gene's germline CDR1 is SQVTM and CDR2 ANQGSEA. CDR3 length: 22 residues. The junction had 28 bases not matched to a gene; V was cut back by 0 bases and J by 4 bases. In nucleotides, the CDR3 is TGCAGCGTTGAAGATCAAATCCACCAAGACTGGGTACCAGGGGGCTTGAGCTATGGCTACACCTTC. This encodes CSVEDQIHQDWVPGGLSYGYTF.

In this sample, this clonotype turned up a few times. The gene calls are TRBV7-2 and TRBJ2-3; 10 bases are shared with TRBD1. Trimming at V came to 3 bases and at J to 1 base, leaving 13 bases not matched to a gene. The CDR3 extends over 19 amino acids. CDR1 is SGHTA, CDR2 FQGNSA, per germline. CDR3 nucleotide sequence: TGTGCCAGCAGCTTCCGGGACAGGGGAAGCGGTGTTGGCACAGATACGCAGTATTTT. Its protein product is CASSFRDRGSGVGTDTQYF. Using reference TRBV7-2 and TRBJ2-3 for the parts outside the CDR3, the full variable domain is GAGVSQSPSNKVTEKGKDVELRCDPISGHTALYWYRQSLGQGLEFLIYFQGNSAPDKSGLPSDRFSAERTGGSVSTLTIQRTQQEDSAVYLCASSFRDRGSGVGTDTQYFGPGTRLTVL.

The chain has TRBV25-1 and TRBJ1-6, with D unresolved. The V gene lost 7 bases and the J gene lost 0 bases, with 10 bases spanning the gap. CDR1 is MGHDK, CDR2 SYGVNS, per germline. The CDR3 has 15 residues. Written as DNA, the CDR3 is TGTGCCAGCAAGGAGGTGGGCTCCTATAATTCACCCCTCCACTTT. Its protein product is CASKEVGSYNSPLHF.

This chain links TRBV6-6 with TRBJ2-7; perhaps TRBD1 as D (5 bases). The CDR3 consists of 14 residues. The germline V and J ends were trimmed by 6 bases and 2 bases, with 14 bases remaining between them. Germline V gives CDR1 MNHNY, CDR2 SVGAGI (reference sequence). This chain's CDR3 is CASSQGQSTYEQYF. The CDR3 coding sequence is TGTGCCAGCAGCCAGGGTCAGTCTACCTACGAGCAGTACTTC.

The CDR3 loop is CASSTPGLAATDTQYF. The CDR3 nucleotides are TGTGCCAGCAGTACCCCGGGACTAGCGGCTACAGATACGCAGTATTTT. The chain recombines TRBV6-5 with TRBJ2-3; 11 bases align to TRBD2. Germline V gives CDR1 MNHEY, CDR2 SVGAGI. The ends lost 5 bases at V and 3 bases at J; junction bases unmatched: 7. This CDR3 region has 16 residues.

This clonotype was counted a few times. V usage is TRBV6-2 or TRBV6-3 and J usage is TRBJ2-1, with D possibly being TRBD2 (7 bases). CDR3 size: 16 residues. Germline CDR1 and CDR2: MNHEY and SVGEGT. V lost 3 bases and J 4 bases, leaving 16 bases between the germline ends. This CDR3 reads CASSYSGGRGYNEQFF. The CDR3 DNA is TGTGCCAGCAGTTATTCCGGGGGGCGAGGATACAATGAGCAGTTCTTC.

The CDR3 is CASSLAAPGYDNEQFF. Written as DNA, the CDR3 is TGTGCCAGCAGCTTGGCGGCACCGGGGTACGACAATGAGCAGTTCTTC. The chain employs TRBV5-6 and TRBJ2-1, with D possibly being TRBD2 (5 bases). The CDR3 totals 16 residues. Trimming took 0 bases from V and 5 from J, leaving 15 bases between them. CDR1 is SGHDT and CDR2 is YYEEEE in the germline V gene.

The J gene is TRBJ1-2, the V gene TRBV7-2; possible D gene TRBD1, 5 bases. The germline CDR1 and CDR2 sequences are SGHTA and FQGNSA. The CDR3 covers 16 residues. V dropped 5 bases and J dropped 7 bases, with 23 bases sitting between them. CDR3 nucleotides: TGTGCCAGCAGCCGAGAGGGGACGGGCCCCATTGGTGGCTACACCTTC. This sequence encodes CASSREGTGPIGGYTF.

This clonotype was seen only a few times. The chain recombines TRBV7-2 with TRBJ1-4, with D perhaps matching TRBD1 (6 bases). The CDR3 is 13 residues long. Germline-derived CDR1 and CDR2 are SGHTA and FQGNSA. The V and J ends lost 8 bases and 7 bases respectively, with 14 bases between them. As DNA, the CDR3 is TGTGCCAGCGGACCCGGGACAAGTGAAAAACTGTTTTTT. Translation gives CASGPGTSEKLFF.

The chain links TRBV4-1 to TRBJ1-6; 7 bases align to TRBD1. The ends lost 6 bases at V and 13 bases at J; junction bases unmatched: 15. The CDR3 consists of 15 residues. Germline V CDR1 and CDR2: MGHRA, YSYEKL. The CDR3 protein is CASSPGTARTYPLHF. The DNA for the CDR3 is TGCGCCAGCAGTCCCGGGACAGCTCGCACTTATCCCCTCCACTTT.

V usage is TRBV6-6 and J usage is TRBJ1-2; D remains unclear. Per the germline V gene, CDR1 is MNHNY and CDR2 is SVGAGI (reference sequence). CDR3 size: 14 residues. Deletions cut 1 base from V and 4 bases from J, with 10 bases between. DNA of the CDR3: TGTGCCAGCAGTTACTTTGCTGAAGGCTATGGCTACACCTTC. As protein: CASSYFAEGYGYTF.

For this clonotype: A read error may account for a junction end that differs from germline. J is TRBJ2-1 and V is TRBV19; D is undetermined. The length of the CDR3 is 14 residues. Germline-derived CDR1 and CDR2 are LNHDA and SQIVND (reference sequence). The CDR3 region has the DNA TGTGCCACTACAGTGGCCCCCTCCTACAAGGAGCAGTTCTTC. Encoded protein: CATTVAPSYKEQFF.

This clonotype was counted many times. The CDR3 loop is CASSLGPGPYEQYF. The CDR3 nucleotides are TGTGCCAGCAGTTTGGGTCCAGGTCCCTACGAGCAGTACTTC. The chain uses TRBV28 and TRBJ2-7; D gene uncertain. This CDR3 contains 14 residues. Germline V gene lookup returns CDR1 MDHEN and CDR2 SYDVKM. V was shortened by 3 bases and J by 2 bases, with 11 bases between the two germline ends.

The rearrangement links TRBV20-1 to TRBJ2-3; 8 bases fit TRBD2. Germline-derived CDR1 and CDR2 are DFQATT and SNEGSKA (reference sequence). CDR3 length equals 16 residues. Unmatched junction bases numbered 7, after V lost 0 bases and J lost 2 bases. CDR3 amino acids: CSARDLLAGHTDTQYF. CDR3 DNA: TGCAGTGCTAGAGATCTTCTAGCGGGTCACACAGATACGCAGTATTTT.

The genes are TRBV5-1 and TRBJ1-1; D uncertain. Germline CDR1 is SGHRS and CDR2 is YFSETQ. The CDR3 sequence is 13 residues long. V was trimmed by 5 bases and J by 1 base, leaving 9 bases between them. Here the CDR3 reads CASRWFGNTEAFF. Written as DNA, the CDR3 is TGCGCCAGCAGATGGTTCGGGAACACTGAAGCTTTCTTT.

This clonotype was counted at least ten times. The CDR3 protein is CASSLDSGGPYNEQFF. The CDR3 coding sequence is TGTGCCAGCAGCCTCGACAGCGGGGGACCCTACAATGAGCAGTTCTTC. V is TRBV7-2 and J is TRBJ2-1; TRBD2 matches at 8 bases. J lost 2 bases, V lost 5 bases, and 8 bases had no gene match. The length of the CDR3 is 16 residues. From germline, CDR1 is SGHTA and CDR2 FQGNSA.